This T cell receptor (beta chain) was obtained from a study of long-term antiretroviral therapy in people with HIV. This CDR3 region has 13 residues. The germline gives CDR1 GTSNPN, CDR2 SVGIG (reference sequence). The ends lost 4 bases at V and 7 bases at J; junction bases unmatched: 6. Investigators performed immunoSEQ version v3.0 at survey level. Assay: immunoSEQ multiplex PCR; the TCRdb copy retains only in-frame clones and omits some. The sample has around 25,000 clones, approximately 80% seen once. This chain uses TRBV30 with TRBJ1-1; 10 bases match TRBD1. This TCR was sampled from a woman aged 25 to 45 with HIV. Here the sequenced sample was unsorted PBMCs, taken 1.1 years before starting antiretroviral therapy. The CDR3, as DNA: TGTGCCTGGAAGGACAGGGGGTTGGGTGAAGCTTTCTTT. This sequence encodes CAWKDRGLGEAFF.